The clone carrying this T cell receptor beta chain has more than one count but fewer than ten. These data are taken from a study of blood T cell repertoires in COVID-19. Study details: Some COVID-19 samples were acute and others convalescent; all came from the United States, Italy and Spain. Sources were T cells, B-cell-depleted T cells, or PBMCs; the material itself was cDNA or gDNA.

Germline CDR1 is MDHEN and CDR2 is SYDVKM. The CDR3 contains 16 residues. V was clipped by 3 bases and J by 5 bases; unmatched bases: 7. In the original processing: Estimation of nucleated cell counts relied on the amplification of reference gene primers. Assay used: immunoSEQ multiplex PCR; TCRdb lists only in-frame clones, some missing. That table supplies the V and J calls and clone size; D and trimming were determined from the DNA. The sample contains about 130,000 clones, more than 80% of which appear only once. This TCR came from an elderly woman with COVID-19, enrolled during active disease. The V and J genes are TRBV28 and TRBJ2-5; TRBD2 aligns across 12 bases. The sample taken for sequencing was peripheral blood. CDR3 coding DNA: TGTGCCAGCAGTTTGGCTAGCGGGAGGGGGGTGGAGACCCAGTACTTC. Its protein product is CASSLASGRGVETQYF.